This T cell receptor (beta chain) was obtained from a study of a mutant IDH1 vaccine in newly diagnosed glioma. Study summary: The initiation of vaccination occurred 4-6 weeks after radiotherapy alone, or with temozolomide cycles. Treated individuals were around 60% male and around 38% female, averaging about 40 years of age.

Specified time point: week 47, end of study. Each dose of the vaccine consisted of 300 ug of mutant IDH1 20-mer peptide, with topical imiquimod. Administration of eight vaccinations to patients took place in weeks 1, 3, 5, 7, 11, 15, 19, 23. This CDR3 region has 12 residues. CDR1 and CDR2 from the germline V gene are SQVTM and ANQGSEA. This clone has a handful of counts. Its antigen is still unknown. A junction end diverges from the germline sequence, so it may reflect a read error. The assay was immunoSEQ multiplex PCR, and TCRdb's table has in-frame clones only and misses some. The data hold approximately 84,000 clones, with 81% observed a single time.

The clonotype comes from a man aged 40-49 years with glioma. The chain combines TRBV29-1 with TRBJ1-4, with D maybe TRBD1 (5 bases). The sequencing here drew on PBMCs, taken from a glioma patient whose treatment included an IDH1 peptide vaccine. The CDR3 spells CSVGTQGERLFF. The CDR3 region has the DNA TGCAGCGTGGGGACTCAAGGAGAAAGACTGTTTTTT.